A single sample gave rise to the 27 T cell receptor beta chains below, sequenced in a study of blood T cell repertoires in COVID-19. The protocol was immunoSEQ multiplex PCR, while the TCRdb copy is restricted to in-frame clones and leaves out a portion. This table holds hundreds of thousands of clones, around 89% found once. Sequenced sample: PBMCs or T cells enriched from blood (not recorded which). Receptors originate from a man aged 18 to 30 who had recovered from COVID-19.

The chain combines TRBV5-4 with TRBJ1-2; the D gene is possibly TRBD1 (6 bases). Trimming removed 0 bases from V and 0 bases from J, with 9 bases in between. This CDR3 is built from 15 residues. Germline V gives CDR1 SGHNT, CDR2 YYREEE (reference sequence). CDR3 bases: TGTGCCAGCAGCTTGGCCAGGGGTTCTAACTATGGCTACACCTTC. Its protein product is CASSLARGSNYGYTF.

The chain recombines TRBV6-5 with TRBJ2-7, with 8 positions matching TRBD1. Trimming at V came to 5 bases and at J to 4 bases, leaving 10 bases not matched to a gene. The CDR3 is 15 residues long. Looked up from germline, CDR1 is MNHEY and CDR2 is SVGAGI. CDR3 bases: TGTGCCAGCAGTCAGGGGGCTAGTTGGGGATACGAGCAGTACTTC. Translation gives CASSQGASWGYEQYF.

The genes are TRBV28 and TRBJ2-3, with 8 bases that match TRBD1. The V and J ends lost 5 bases and 4 bases, in that order; junction bases with no gene match: 5. Germline V gene lookup returns CDR1 MDHEN and CDR2 SYDVKM. The length of the CDR3 is 14 residues. The CDR3 nucleotides read TGTGCCAGCAGTACTGGACAGGGATCAGATACGCAGTATTTT. Translated: CASSTGQGSDTQYF. The full variable domain, with the rest looked up from reference TRBV28 and TRBJ2-3, is DVKVTQSSRYLVKRTGEKVFLECVQDMDHENMFWYRQDPGLGLRLIYFSYDVKMKEKGDIPEGYSVSREKKERFSLILESASTNQTSMYLCASSTGQGSDTQYFGPGTRLTVL.

The chain recombines TRBV5-1 with TRBJ1-5; D uncertain. The CDR3 runs 15 residues. V was trimmed by 1 base and J by 4 bases, leaving 12 bases between them. Germline V CDR1 and CDR2: SGHRS, YFSETQ. CDR3 DNA sequence: TGCGCCAGCAGCTTGTGGAGTGGCGATAATCAGCCCCAGCATTTT. This sequence encodes CASSLWSGDNQPQHF.

This chain connects TRBV29-1 to TRBJ2-2; 7 bases are shared with TRBD1. The ends lost 7 bases at V and 9 bases at J; junction bases unmatched: 8. The CDR3 loop spans 12 amino acids. CDR1 and CDR2 from the germline V gene are SQVTM and ANQGSEA. In nucleotides, the CDR3 is TGCAGCGGTGCAACAGGGGCAAGGGAGCTGTTTTTT. Translated: CSGATGARELFF.

V and J are TRBV28 and TRBJ2-2, with 8 bases that match TRBD1. CDR3 length: 17 amino acids. CDR1 and CDR2 from the germline V gene are MDHEN and SYDVKM. Trimming removed 6 bases from V and 1 base from J; junction bases left unmatched: 10. The CDR3: CASSYPGQGLNTGELFF. CDR3 DNA sequence: TGTGCCAGCAGCTACCCAGGACAGGGTTTGAACACCGGGGAGCTGTTTTTT.

J is TRBJ1-2 and V is TRBV7-2, with a possible D match to TRBD1 (5 bases). The CDR3 length is 16 residues. Trimming stripped 10 bases from V and 2 bases from J, with 23 bases between. Germline V lookup: CDR1 SGHTA, CDR2 FQGNSA. The DNA of the CDR3 is TGTGCCACCTTACACCTGGGACTGAAAACCAACTATGGCTACACCTTC. Translated: CATLHLGLKTNYGYTF.

The chain combines TRBV7-3 with TRBJ1-2, with 8 bases that match TRBD1. The CDR3 runs to 14 residues. Germline assignment: CDR1 SGHTA and CDR2 FQGTGA. J lost 4 bases, V lost 5 bases, and 6 bases had no gene match. Here the CDR3 reads CASSPTGGGYGYTF. Written as DNA, the CDR3 is TGTGCCAGCAGCCCAACAGGGGGAGGCTATGGCTACACCTTC. Variable domain in full (rest from reference TRBV7-3 and TRBJ1-2): GAGVSQTPSNKVTEKGKYVELRCDPISGHTALYWYRQSLGQGPEFLIYFQGTGAADDSGLPNDRFFAVRPEGSVSTLKIQRTERGDSAVYLCASSPTGGGYGYTFGSGTRLTVV.

The chain recombines TRBV6-5 with TRBJ2-2, with TRBD1 matching over 7 bases. The CDR3 is 14 amino acids. Germline values: CDR1 MNHEY, CDR2 SVGAGI. With V trimmed by 6 bases and J by 7 bases, 8 bases remained unmatched. The CDR3 loop reads CASSMTGIGGELFF. The DNA for the CDR3 is TGTGCCAGCAGCATGACAGGGATTGGCGGGGAGCTGTTTTTT.

V usage is TRBV4-2 and J usage is TRBJ2-1, with D uncertain. Germline V gives CDR1 LGHNA, CDR2 YNFKEQ. This CDR3 spans 16 amino acids. V was trimmed by 1 base and J by 0 bases, leaving 10 bases between them. For the CDR3, the DNA is TGTGCCAGCAGCCAAGGGAGCGCGAACTCCTACAATGAGCAGTTCTTC. Its translation is CASSQGSANSYNEQFF.

The chain joins TRBV27 to TRBJ2-3; perhaps TRBD2 as D (5 bases). The CDR3 runs 17 residues. Germline lookup yields CDR1 MNHEY and CDR2 SMNVEV (reference sequence). The germline V and J ends were trimmed by 1 base and 2 bases, with 16 bases remaining between them. The CDR3 sequence: CASSLLAGPGYTDTQYF. CDR3 nucleotide sequence: TGTGCCAGCAGTTTATTGGCCGGGCCGGGATACACAGATACGCAGTATTTT.

This CDR3 is CASSIPFPTELNYGYTF. The CDR3 DNA is TGTGCCAGTAGTATCCCCTTCCCGACAGAGCTCAACTATGGCTACACCTTC. The gene calls are TRBV19 and TRBJ1-2; D possibly corresponds to TRBD1 (5 bases). The V end was cut by 3 bases, the J end by 2 bases, with 19 bases between. Germline lookup yields CDR1 LNHDA and CDR2 SQIVND (reference sequence). This CDR3 has 17 amino acids.

The V gene is TRBV10-3, the J gene TRBJ2-6; D is unresolved. Per germline, CDR1 ENHRY and CDR2 SYGVKD. The CDR3 has 16 amino acids. V was cut by 5 bases and J by 0 bases, with 11 bases left in between. The CDR3 bases are TGTGCCATCAGTCCCCTCGGAGCCTCTGGGGCCAACGTCCTGACTTTC. It is translated as CAISPLGASGANVLTF.

The rearrangement links TRBV12-3 or TRBV12-4 to TRBJ2-1, with 7 bases aligning to TRBD2. V trimming: 6 bases; J trimming: 9 bases; junction bases outside the gene matches: 5. The CDR3 totals 12 residues. In DNA, the CDR3 is TGTGCCAGCAGGGGGGGGTTTGCTGAGCAGTTCTTC. Protein product: CASRGGFAEQFF.

A few counts support this clone. The V gene is TRBV28, the J gene TRBJ1-2, with 7 nucleotides matching TRBD1. The CDR3 is 17 residues long. The V and J ends lost 0 bases and 1 base, in that order; junction bases with no gene match: 8. Germline CDR1 and CDR2: MDHEN and SYDVKM. This CDR3 is CASSLWRQGPGNYGYTF. The CDR3 DNA reads TGTGCCAGCAGTTTATGGAGACAGGGCCCCGGTAACTATGGCTACACCTTC.

The CDR3 DNA is TGTGCCAGCAGCTTAGCCGGGACTAGCGGTGAGACCCAGTACTTC. This codes for CASSLAGTSGETQYF. This chain links TRBV7-9 with TRBJ2-5; the match to TRBD2 covers 11 bases. V was pared by 0 bases and J by 5 bases, with 2 bases of the junction left unmatched. Germline V gene data show CDR1 as SEHNR and CDR2 as FQNEAQ (reference sequence). The CDR3 is made up of 15 amino acids.

This rearrangement joins TRBV28 to TRBJ2-1; 12 bases map to TRBD2. The CDR3 has 15 amino acids. The V segment lost 6 bases and the J segment 7 bases; nucleotides outside the gene matches: 7. The germline CDR1 and CDR2 sequences are MDHEN and SYDVKM. The CDR3 region has the DNA TGTGCCAGCAGCACTCTAGCGGGAGGGGGGAATGAGCAGTTCTTC. Its protein product is CASSTLAGGGNEQFF.

This clone was detected once. The rearrangement joins TRBV7-2 to TRBJ2-3, with D tentatively TRBD2 (6 bases). V was trimmed by 7 bases and J by 6 bases, leaving 23 bases between them. The germline V gene encodes CDR1 SGHTA and CDR2 FQGNSA. This CDR3 is 16 amino acids long. DNA of the CDR3: TGTGCCAGCACCCTAGCTAGGGGACTCCCTGAGGATACGCAGTATTTT. This sequence encodes CASTLARGLPEDTQYF.

J is TRBJ1-2 and V is TRBV7-9; 10 positions match TRBD1. This CDR3 is 14 amino acids long. J was trimmed by 6 bases and V by 5 bases; bases with no gene match: 6. Germline CDR1 SEHNR, CDR2 FQNEAQ (reference sequence). The DNA for the CDR3 is TGTGCCAGCAGCCTGACAGGGGGCGGGAATGGCTACACCTTC. It yields the protein CASSLTGGGNGYTF.

This chain connects TRBV10-3 to TRBJ1-6; D gene ambiguous. The CDR3 loop spans 13 amino acids. Trimming removed 6 bases at V and 7 bases at J, with 10 bases between. Germline V lookup: CDR1 ENHRY, CDR2 SYGVKD. This CDR3 is CAIRVESNSPLHF. The CDR3, as DNA: TGTGCCATCAGAGTCGAGTCGAATTCACCCCTCCACTTT.

The chain uses TRBV11-3 and TRBJ1-1; 7 bases line up with TRBD1. V trimming: 1 base; J trimming: 6 bases; junction bases outside the gene matches: 5. In germline, CDR1 is SGHNT, CDR2 YENEEA. The length of the CDR3 is 14 residues. The CDR3 loop reads CASSLGQGRPEAFF. The CDR3 DNA reads TGTGCCAGCAGCTTAGGACAGGGCAGACCTGAAGCTTTCTTT.

The CDR3 sequence: CASSAKPTGGFYGYTF. The CDR3 nucleotides are TGTGCCAGCAGTGCAAAACCGACAGGGGGATTCTATGGCTACACCTTC. J is TRBJ1-2 and V is TRBV25-1, with 9 positions matching TRBD1. The CDR3 sequence is 16 residues long. CDR1 is MGHDK and CDR2 is SYGVNS in the germline V gene. V dropped 4 bases and J dropped 4; count of bases not matched to a gene: 10.

Details on this clone: Germline is not matched at one junction end, which may reflect a read error. The chain carries TRBV7-2 and TRBJ2-5; D might be TRBD1 (5 bases). Germline V gives CDR1 SGHTA, CDR2 FQGNSA. The CDR3 is 14 residues long. The DNA for the CDR3 is TGTGCCAGCAGATTAGCCCCAGGGCAGGAGACCCAGTACTTC. It encodes CASRLAPGQETQYF. The variable domain in full, with the rest retrieved from reference TRBV7-2 and TRBJ2-5, is GAGVSQSPSNKVTEKGKDVELRCDPISGHTALYWYRQSLGQGLEFLIYFQGNSAPDKSGLPSDRFSAERTGGSVSTLTIQRTQQEDSAVYLCASRLAPGQETQYFGPGTRLLVL.

The V gene is TRBV2, the J gene TRBJ2-2; 10 positions match TRBD1. V was clipped by 4 bases and J by 6 bases; unmatched bases: 5. CDR1 is SNHLY and CDR2 is FYNNEI in the germline V gene. There are 15 residues in the CDR3. The CDR3 loop reads CASSGSGTGAGELFF. The CDR3 nucleotides are TGTGCCAGCAGTGGGTCCGGGACAGGGGCCGGGGAGCTGTTTTTT. Variable domain in full (rest from reference TRBV2 and TRBJ2-2): EPEVTQTPSHQVTQMGQEVILRCVPISNHLYFYWYRQILGQKVEFLVSFYNNEISEKSEIFDDQFSVERPDGSNFTLKIRSTKLEDSAMYFCASSGSGTGAGELFFGEGSRLTVL.

This CDR3 is CASSSVSGQGFRTQYF. CDR3 nucleotides: TGTGCCAGCAGCTCGGTATCGGGACAGGGGTTTAGGACCCAGTACTTC. This rearrangement joins TRBV5-5 to TRBJ2-5, with 10 bases matching TRBD1. Germline V gives CDR1 SGHKS, CDR2 YYEKEE (reference sequence). With V trimmed by 3 bases and J by 7 bases, 12 bases remained unmatched. CDR3 length: 16 amino acids.

This clone has more than one count but fewer than ten. The chain recombines TRBV6-2 or TRBV6-3 with TRBJ2-1, with 13 positions matching TRBD2. The CDR3 is 20 amino acids. Germline V gene sequence: CDR1 MNHEY, CDR2 SVGEGT. The V gene end was trimmed by 4 bases and the J gene end by 0 bases; junction bases not matched to a gene: 12. CDR3 nucleotide sequence: TGTGCCAGCAGTTCTTCACCGGGACTAGCGGGAACCATCTCCTACAATGAGCAGTTCTTC. Protein sequence: CASSSSPGLAGTISYNEQFF.

The J gene is TRBJ2-5, the V gene TRBV10-2; 10 bases match TRBD2. The ends lost 6 bases at V and 5 bases at J; junction bases unmatched: 6. This CDR3 is built from 14 residues. Germline V gives CDR1 WSHSY, CDR2 SAAADI. The CDR3 nucleotides read TGCGCCAGCAGCCAGCGGGGGGGCGTGGAGACCCAGTACTTC. Protein product: CASSQRGGVETQYF.